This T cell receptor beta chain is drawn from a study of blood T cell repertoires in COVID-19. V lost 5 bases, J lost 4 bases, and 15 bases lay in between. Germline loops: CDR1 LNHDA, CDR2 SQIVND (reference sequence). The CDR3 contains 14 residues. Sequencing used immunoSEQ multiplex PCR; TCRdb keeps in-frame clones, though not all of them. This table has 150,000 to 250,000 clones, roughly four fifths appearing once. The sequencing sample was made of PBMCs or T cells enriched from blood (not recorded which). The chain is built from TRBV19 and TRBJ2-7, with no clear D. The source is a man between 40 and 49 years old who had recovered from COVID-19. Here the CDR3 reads CASSPGGSDYEQYF. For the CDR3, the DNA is TGTGCCAGTAGTCCAGGTGGCAGTGATTACGAGCAGTACTTC.